The clone carrying this T cell receptor beta chain was detected ten times or more. With 10-nucleotide random UMIs, 5'RACE was used to make the cDNA. Each CDR3 protein is one row after TCRdb ran MiXCR on the 5' RACE reads. Here the sample spans 50,000 to 75,000 distinct CDR3 sequences, roughly an eighth being singletons. This sample stems from a study of neurological immune-mediated disorders. The CDR3 extends over 18 amino acids. Trimming cost V 1 base and J 4 bases; bases outside gene matches: 8. CDR1 and CDR2 from the germline V gene are SGHVS and FQNEAQ. The sequencing sample was made of PBMCs. This sequence originates from an older woman with HTLV-1-associated myelopathy (HAM/TSP). This sequence joins TRBV7-8 and TRBJ1-6, with TRBD1 identical over 9 bases. Here the CDR3 reads CASSLGKGTGTYNSPLHF. CDR3 DNA sequence: TGTGCCAGCAGCTTAGGGAAGGGGACAGGGACTTATAATTCACCCCTCCACTTT.